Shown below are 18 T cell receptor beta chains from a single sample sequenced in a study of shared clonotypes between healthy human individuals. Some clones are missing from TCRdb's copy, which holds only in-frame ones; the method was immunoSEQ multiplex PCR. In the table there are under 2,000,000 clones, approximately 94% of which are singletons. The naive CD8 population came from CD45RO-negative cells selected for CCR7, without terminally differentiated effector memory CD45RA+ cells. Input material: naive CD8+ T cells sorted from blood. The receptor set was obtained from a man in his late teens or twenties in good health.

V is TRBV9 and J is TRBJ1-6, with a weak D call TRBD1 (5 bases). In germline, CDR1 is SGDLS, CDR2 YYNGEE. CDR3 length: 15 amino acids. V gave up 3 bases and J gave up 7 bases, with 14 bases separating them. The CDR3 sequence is CASSEGGEGNSPLHF. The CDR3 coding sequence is TGTGCCAGCAGCGAGGGAGGGGAAGGAAATTCACCCCTCCACTTT. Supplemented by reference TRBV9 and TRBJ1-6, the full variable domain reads DSGVTQTPKHLITATGQRVTLRCSPRSGDLSVYWYQQSLDQGLQFLIQYYNGEERAKGNILERFSAQQFPDLHSELNLSSLELGDSALYFCASSEGGEGNSPLHFGNGTRLTVT.

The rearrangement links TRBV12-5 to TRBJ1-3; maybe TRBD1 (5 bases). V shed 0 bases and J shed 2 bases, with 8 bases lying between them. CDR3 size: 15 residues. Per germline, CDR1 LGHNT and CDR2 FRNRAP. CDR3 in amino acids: CASGLVETAGNTIYF. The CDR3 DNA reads TGTGCTAGTGGTTTGGTCGAGACAGCTGGAAACACCATATATTTT.

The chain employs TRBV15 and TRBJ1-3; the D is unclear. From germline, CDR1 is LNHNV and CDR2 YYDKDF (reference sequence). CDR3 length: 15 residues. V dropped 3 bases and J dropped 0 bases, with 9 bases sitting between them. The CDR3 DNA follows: TGTGCCACCAGCAGCGCAGGAGACTCTGGAAACACCATATATTTT. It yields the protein CATSSAGDSGNTIYF.

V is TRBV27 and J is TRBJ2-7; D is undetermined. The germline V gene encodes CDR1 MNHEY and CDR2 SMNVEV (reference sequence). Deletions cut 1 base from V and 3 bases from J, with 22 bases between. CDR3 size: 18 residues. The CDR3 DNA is TGTGCCAGCAGTTTATTTCGCCCCCCGGCCCCAGTTTTCTACGAGCAGTACTTC. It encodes CASSLFRPPAPVFYEQYF.

CDR3 amino acids: CASSYQTGIGYTF. CDR3 DNA sequence: TGTGCCAGCAGTTACCAGACAGGGATTGGCTACACCTTC. The rearrangement joins TRBV6-5 to TRBJ1-2; 7 nucleotides agree with TRBD1. Germline V gene data show CDR1 as MNHEY and CDR2 as SVGAGI. The CDR3 runs 13 residues. With V trimmed by 2 bases and J by 7 bases, 4 bases remained unmatched.

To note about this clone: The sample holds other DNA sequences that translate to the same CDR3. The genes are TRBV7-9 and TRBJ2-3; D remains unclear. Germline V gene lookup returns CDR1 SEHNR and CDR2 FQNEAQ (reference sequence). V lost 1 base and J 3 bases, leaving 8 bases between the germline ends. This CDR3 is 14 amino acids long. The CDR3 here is CASSLVGRTDTQYF. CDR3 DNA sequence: TGTGCCAGCAGCTTAGTGGGTAGAACAGATACGCAGTATTTT.

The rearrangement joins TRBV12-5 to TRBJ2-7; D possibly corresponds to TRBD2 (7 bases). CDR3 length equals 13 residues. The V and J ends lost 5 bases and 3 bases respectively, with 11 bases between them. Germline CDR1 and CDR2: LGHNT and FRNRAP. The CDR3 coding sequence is TGTGCTAGTGGTAGCGGGACACACTACGAGCAGTACTTC. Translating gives CASGSGTHYEQYF.

CDR3 in DNA: TGTGCCAGCAGCTCCGGGACAGGGCTTGCCGGGGAGCTGTTTTTT. It is translated as CASSSGTGLAGELFF. This sequence joins TRBV9 and TRBJ2-2; 9 bases match TRBD1. Germline V gene lookup returns CDR1 SGDLS and CDR2 YYNGEE. The CDR3 is 15 residues long. J gave up 6 bases and V 4 bases, and 7 bases lay outside the gene matches.

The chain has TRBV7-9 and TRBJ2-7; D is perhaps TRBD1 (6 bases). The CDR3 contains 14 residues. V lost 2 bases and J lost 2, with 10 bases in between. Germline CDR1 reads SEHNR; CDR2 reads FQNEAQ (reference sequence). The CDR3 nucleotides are TGTGCCAGCAGCTTATACAGGGAGCCCTACGAGCAGTACTTC. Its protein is CASSLYREPYEQYF.

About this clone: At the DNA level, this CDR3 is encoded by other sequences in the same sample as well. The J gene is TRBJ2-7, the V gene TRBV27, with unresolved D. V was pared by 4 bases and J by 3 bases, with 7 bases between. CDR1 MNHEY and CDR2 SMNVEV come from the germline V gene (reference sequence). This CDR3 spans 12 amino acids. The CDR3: CASSSDGYEQYF. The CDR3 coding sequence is TGTGCCAGCAGTTCGGACGGCTACGAGCAGTACTTC.

The DNA for the CDR3 is TGCGCCAGCAGCCAAGAGAGGTTGCAGACCACCGGGGAGCTGTTTTTT. Its protein is CASSQERLQTTGELFF. The chain carries TRBV4-1 and TRBJ2-2; unclear D gene. The CDR3 loop spans 16 amino acids. V lost 0 bases and J lost 4, with 12 bases in between. Germline assignment: CDR1 MGHRA and CDR2 YSYEKL.

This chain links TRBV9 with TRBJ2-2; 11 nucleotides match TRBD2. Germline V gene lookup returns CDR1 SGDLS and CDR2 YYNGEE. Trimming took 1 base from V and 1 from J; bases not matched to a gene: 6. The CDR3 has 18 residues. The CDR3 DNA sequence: TGTGCCAGCAGCGTACCACTAGCGGGGGACCTGAACACCGGGGAGCTGTTTTTT. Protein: CASSVPLAGDLNTGELFF.

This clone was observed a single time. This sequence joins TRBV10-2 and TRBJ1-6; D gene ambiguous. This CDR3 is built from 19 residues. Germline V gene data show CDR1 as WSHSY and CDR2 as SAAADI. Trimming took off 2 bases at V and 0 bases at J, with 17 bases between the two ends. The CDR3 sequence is CASSEKQEPSYSYNSPLHF. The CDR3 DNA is TGCGCCAGCAGTGAGAAGCAGGAGCCATCCTACTCCTATAATTCACCCCTCCACTTT.

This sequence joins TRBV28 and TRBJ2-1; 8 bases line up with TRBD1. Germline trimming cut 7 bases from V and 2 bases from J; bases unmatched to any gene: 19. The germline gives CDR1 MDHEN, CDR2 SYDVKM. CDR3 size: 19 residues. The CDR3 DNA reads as TGTGCCAGCATCCATACCTCACCGACAGGGGAATCCCCCTACAATGAGCAGTTCTTC. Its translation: CASIHTSPTGESPYNEQFF.

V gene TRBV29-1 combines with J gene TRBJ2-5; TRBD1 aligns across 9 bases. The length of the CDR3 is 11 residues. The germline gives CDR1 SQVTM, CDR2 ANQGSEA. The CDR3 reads CSGDRDETQYF. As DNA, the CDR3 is TGCAGTGGGGACAGGGATGAGACCCAGTACTTC.

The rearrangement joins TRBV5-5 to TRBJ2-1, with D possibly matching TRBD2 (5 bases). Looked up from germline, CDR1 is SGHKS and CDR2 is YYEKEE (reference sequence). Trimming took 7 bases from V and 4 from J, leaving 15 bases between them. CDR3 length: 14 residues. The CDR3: CASSRVIAYNEQFF. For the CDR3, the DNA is TGTGCCAGCTCGCGGGTGATAGCGTACAATGAGCAGTTCTTC.

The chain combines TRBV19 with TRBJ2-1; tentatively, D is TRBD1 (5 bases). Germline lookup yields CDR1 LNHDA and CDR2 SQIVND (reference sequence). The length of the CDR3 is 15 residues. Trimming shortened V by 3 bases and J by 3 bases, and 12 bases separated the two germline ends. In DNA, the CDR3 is TGTGCCAGTAGTATCCAGGGATTTTTCTACAATGAGCAGTTCTTC. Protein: CASSIQGFFYNEQFF.

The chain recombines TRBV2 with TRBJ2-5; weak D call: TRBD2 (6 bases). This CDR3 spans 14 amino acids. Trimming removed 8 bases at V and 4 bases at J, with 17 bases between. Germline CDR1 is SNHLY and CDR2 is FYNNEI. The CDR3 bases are TGTGCCAGCCGGAGACTAGAGCCGGGAGAGACCCAGTACTTC. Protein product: CASRRLEPGETQYF.